The clone carrying this TCR beta chain was counted between two and nine times. As yet, its antigen is unknown. The sample originates from a study of PD-1 blockade in classical Hodgkin lymphoma. The time point: newly diagnosed, previously untreated cHL patient sample. The CDR3 totals 14 residues. Between the trimmed V and J ends, which lost 4 bases and 0 bases, there was a span of 7 bases. From germline, CDR1 is LNHDA and CDR2 SQIVND (reference sequence). General observations from the study: Prior therapy or disease activity may underlie the repertoire differences, whose causes remain undefined.

Sequenced by immunoSEQ multiplex PCR; TCRdb stores in-frame clones only, minus some. The table records tens of thousands of clones, roughly 93% of them present only once. This TCR came from a human donor with classical Hodgkin lymphoma. The rearrangement uses TRBV19 and TRBJ1-5; no firm D call. Sequenced: peripheral blood mononuclear cells (PBMCs). The CDR3 region is CASSNGGSNQPQHF. The CDR3 DNA reads TGTGCCAGTAGTAACGGAGGTAGCAATCAGCCCCAGCATTTT. Variable domain in full (rest from reference TRBV19 and TRBJ1-5): DGGITQSPKYLFRKEGQNVTLSCEQNLNHDAMYWYRQDPGQGLRLIYYSQIVNDFQKGDIAEGYSVSREKKESFPLTVTSAQKNPTAFYLCASSNGGSNQPQHFGDGTRLSIL.